This entry describes one TCR beta chain. Its cognate antigen is unknown. Next came a second PCR, run for roughly 7 to 12 cycles, which used a sample-barcoded 5' primer along with a J-beta primer mix. TCRdb itself ran the 5' RACE reads through MiXCR, one entry per CDR3 protein. The sample consists of over 950,000 distinct CDR3 sequences, around two fifths of them appearing once. Peripheral blood was drawn, about 9.1 milliliters per donor. This specimen belongs to a study of blood T cells in healthy people across ages. The CDR3 contains 15 residues. The V end lost 0 bases, the J end lost 6 bases, and 13 bases lay between the germline ends. Germline assignment: CDR1 LGHNA and CDR2 YNFKEQ. General study findings and limits: Measured against age, TCR beta diversity per million T cells decreased in a roughly linear manner. Higher diversity, along with more naive CD4+ cells, distinguished long-lived donors from aged donors. As naive T cell percentage varied, TCR beta diversity correlated strongly with it.

Sequencing was performed on blood. This chain joins TRBV4-2 and TRBJ2-3; possibly TRBD2 for D (5 bases). The receptor comes from a man aged 18-30 years in good health. CDR3 coding DNA: TGTGCCAGCAGCCAAGATGAGAGGGTCCGCGATACGCAGTATTTT. Encoded protein: CASSQDERVRDTQYF.